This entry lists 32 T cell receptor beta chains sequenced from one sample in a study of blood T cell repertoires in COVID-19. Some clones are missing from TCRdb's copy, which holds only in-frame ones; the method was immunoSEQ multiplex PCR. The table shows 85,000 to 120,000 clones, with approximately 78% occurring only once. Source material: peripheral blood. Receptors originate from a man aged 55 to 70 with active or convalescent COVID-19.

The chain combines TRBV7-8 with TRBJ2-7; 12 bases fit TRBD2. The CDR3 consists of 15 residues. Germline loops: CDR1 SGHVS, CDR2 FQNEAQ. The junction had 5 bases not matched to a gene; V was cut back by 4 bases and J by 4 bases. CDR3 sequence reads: CASSSLAGGTYEQYF. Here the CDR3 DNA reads TGTGCCAGCAGCTCGCTAGCGGGAGGGACTTACGAGCAGTACTTC.

The CDR3 is CASSPSGSAYNEQFF. DNA for the CDR3: TGCGCCAGCAGCCCGAGCGGGAGTGCCTACAATGAGCAGTTCTTC. The chain joins TRBV5-1 to TRBJ2-1, with 8 bases aligning to TRBD2. The germline CDR1 and CDR2 sequences are SGHRS and YFSETQ. After removal of 4 bases from V and 2 bases from J, the junction contained 5 bases not matched to a gene. The CDR3 covers 15 residues.

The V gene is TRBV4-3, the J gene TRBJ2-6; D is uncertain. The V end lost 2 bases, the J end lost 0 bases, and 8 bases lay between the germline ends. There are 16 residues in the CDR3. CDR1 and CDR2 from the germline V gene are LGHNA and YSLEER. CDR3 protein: CASSQTAVSGANVLTF. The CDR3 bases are TGCGCCAGCAGCCAAACGGCGGTCTCTGGGGCCAACGTCCTGACTTTC.

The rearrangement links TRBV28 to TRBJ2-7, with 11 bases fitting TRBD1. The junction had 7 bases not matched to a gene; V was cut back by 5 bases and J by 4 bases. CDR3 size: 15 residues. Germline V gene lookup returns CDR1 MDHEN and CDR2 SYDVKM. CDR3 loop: CASSLTGQGGYEQYF. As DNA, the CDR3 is TGTGCCAGCAGTCTGACGGGACAGGGGGGGTACGAGCAGTACTTC.

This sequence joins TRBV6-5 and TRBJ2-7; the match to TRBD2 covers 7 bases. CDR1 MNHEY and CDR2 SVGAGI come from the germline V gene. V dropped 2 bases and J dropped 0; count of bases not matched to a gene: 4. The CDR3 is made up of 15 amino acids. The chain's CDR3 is CASSYASGGSYEQYF. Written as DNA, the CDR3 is TGTGCCAGCAGTTACGCCTCGGGGGGCTCCTACGAGCAGTACTTC.

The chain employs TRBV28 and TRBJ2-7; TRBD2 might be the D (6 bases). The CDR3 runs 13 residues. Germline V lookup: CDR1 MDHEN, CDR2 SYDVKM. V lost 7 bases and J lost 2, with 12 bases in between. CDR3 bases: TGTGCCAGCACACTCCCGGGGGCCTACGAGCAGTACTTC. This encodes CASTLPGAYEQYF.

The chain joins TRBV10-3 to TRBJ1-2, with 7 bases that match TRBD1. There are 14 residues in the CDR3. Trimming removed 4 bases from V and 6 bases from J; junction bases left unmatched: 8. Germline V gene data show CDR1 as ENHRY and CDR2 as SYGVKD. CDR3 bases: TGTGCCATCAGTGTAACACAGGGGCGCGATGGCTACACCTTC. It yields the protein CAISVTQGRDGYTF.

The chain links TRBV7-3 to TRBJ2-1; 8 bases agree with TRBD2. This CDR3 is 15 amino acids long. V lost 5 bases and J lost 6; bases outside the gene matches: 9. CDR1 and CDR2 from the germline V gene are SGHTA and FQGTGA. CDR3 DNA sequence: TGTGCCAGCAGCGACATAGCGGGGTCAGCCAATGAGCAGTTCTTC. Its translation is CASSDIAGSANEQFF.

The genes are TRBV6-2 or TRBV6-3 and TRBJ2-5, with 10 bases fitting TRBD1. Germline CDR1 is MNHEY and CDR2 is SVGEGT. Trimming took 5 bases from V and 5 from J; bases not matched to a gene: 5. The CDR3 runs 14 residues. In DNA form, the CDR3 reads TGTGCCAGCAGTCCAGGGGGACAGGGGGAGACCCAGTACTTC. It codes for CASSPGGQGETQYF.

The CDR3 DNA follows: TGTGCCAGTAGTGGACAGGGCGCCCTCTCTAACTATGGCTACACCTTC. The encoded protein is CASSGQGALSNYGYTF. The V and J genes are TRBV19 and TRBJ1-2; 8 nucleotides match TRBD1. Trimming at V came to 5 bases and at J to 0 bases, leaving 8 bases not matched to a gene. CDR3 length: 16 residues. Germline V CDR1 and CDR2: LNHDA, SQIVND (reference sequence).

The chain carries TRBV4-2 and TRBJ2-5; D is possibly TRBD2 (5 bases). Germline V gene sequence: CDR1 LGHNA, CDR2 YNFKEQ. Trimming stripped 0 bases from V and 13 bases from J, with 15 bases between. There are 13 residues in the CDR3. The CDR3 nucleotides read TGTGCCAGCAGCCAAGATTTCCTACTAGACCTGTACTTC. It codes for CASSQDFLLDLYF.

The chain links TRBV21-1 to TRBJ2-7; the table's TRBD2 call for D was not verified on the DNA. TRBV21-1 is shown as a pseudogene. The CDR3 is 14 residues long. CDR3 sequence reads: CASELRDLKLEQYV. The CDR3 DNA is TGTGCCAGCGAACTCCGGGATCTCAAGCTAGAGCAGTACGTC.

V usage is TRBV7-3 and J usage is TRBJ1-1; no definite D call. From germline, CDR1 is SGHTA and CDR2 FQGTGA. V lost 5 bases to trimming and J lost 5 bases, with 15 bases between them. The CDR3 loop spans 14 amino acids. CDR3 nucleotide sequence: TGTGCCAGCAGCCTAAACCCCGAGGGAACTGAAGCTTTCTTT. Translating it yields CASSLNPEGTEAFF.

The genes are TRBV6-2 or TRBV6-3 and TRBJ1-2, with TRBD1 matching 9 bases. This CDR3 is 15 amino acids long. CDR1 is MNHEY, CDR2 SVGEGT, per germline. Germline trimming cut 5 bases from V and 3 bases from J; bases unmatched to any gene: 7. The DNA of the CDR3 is TGTGCCAGCAGTAACCGGGACAGGGCGGACTATGGCTACACCTTC. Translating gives CASSNRDRADYGYTF.

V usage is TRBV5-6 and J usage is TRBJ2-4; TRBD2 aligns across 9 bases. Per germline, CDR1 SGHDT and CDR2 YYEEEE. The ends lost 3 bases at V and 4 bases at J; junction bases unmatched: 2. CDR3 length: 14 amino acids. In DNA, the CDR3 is TGTGCCAGCAGCTCGGGACTAGCTAAAAACATTCAGTACTTC. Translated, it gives CASSSGLAKNIQYF.

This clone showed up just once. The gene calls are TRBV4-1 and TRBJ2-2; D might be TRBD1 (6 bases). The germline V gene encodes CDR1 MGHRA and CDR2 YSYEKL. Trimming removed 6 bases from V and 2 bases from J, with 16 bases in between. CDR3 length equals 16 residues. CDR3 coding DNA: TGCGCCAGCAGAAGAGGGGGTAGCGTTAACACCGGGGAGCTGTTTTTT. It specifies CASRRGGSVNTGELFF.

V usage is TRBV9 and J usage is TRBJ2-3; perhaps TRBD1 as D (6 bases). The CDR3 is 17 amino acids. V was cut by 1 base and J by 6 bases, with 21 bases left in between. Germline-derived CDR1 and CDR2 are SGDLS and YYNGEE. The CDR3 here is CASSVRRRAGETDTQYF. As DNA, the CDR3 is TGTGCCAGCAGCGTAAGGCGTCGGGCAGGGGAGACGGATACGCAGTATTTT.

The CDR3 DNA reads as TGTGCCAGCAGCTCGCAGGGATATGGCTACACCTTC. Translated: CASSSQGYGYTF. The rearrangement joins TRBV7-9 to TRBJ1-2; maybe TRBD1 (5 bases). The V end was cut by 4 bases, the J end by 5 bases, with 8 bases between. In germline, CDR1 is SEHNR, CDR2 FQNEAQ (reference sequence). The CDR3 sequence is 12 residues long.

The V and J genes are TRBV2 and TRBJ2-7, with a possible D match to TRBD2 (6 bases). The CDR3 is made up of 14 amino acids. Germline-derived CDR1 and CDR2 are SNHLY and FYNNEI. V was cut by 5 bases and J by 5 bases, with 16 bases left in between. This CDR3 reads CASSPLGWGDEQYF. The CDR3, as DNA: TGTGCCAGCAGTCCTCTGGGGTGGGGGGACGAGCAGTACTTC.

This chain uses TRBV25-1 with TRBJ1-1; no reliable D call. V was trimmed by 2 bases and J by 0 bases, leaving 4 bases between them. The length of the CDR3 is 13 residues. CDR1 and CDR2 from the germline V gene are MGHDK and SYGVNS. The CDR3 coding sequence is TGTGCCAGCAGTGAAGTTATGAACACTGAAGCTTTCTTT. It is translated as CASSEVMNTEAFF.

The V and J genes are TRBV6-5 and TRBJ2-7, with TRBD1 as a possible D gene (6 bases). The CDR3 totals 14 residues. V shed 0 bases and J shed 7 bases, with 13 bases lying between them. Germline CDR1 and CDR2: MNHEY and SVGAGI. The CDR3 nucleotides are TGTGCCAGCAGTTACTCGAAGGGGGATGGAGAGCAGTACTTC. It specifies CASSYSKGDGEQYF.

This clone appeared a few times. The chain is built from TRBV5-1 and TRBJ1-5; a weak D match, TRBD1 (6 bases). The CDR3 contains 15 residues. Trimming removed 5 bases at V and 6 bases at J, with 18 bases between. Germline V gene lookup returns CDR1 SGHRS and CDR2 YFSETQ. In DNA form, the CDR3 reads TGCGCCAGCAGTCCGGACGGTTTCAGGGGTCAGCCCCAGCATTTT. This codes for CASSPDGFRGQPQHF.

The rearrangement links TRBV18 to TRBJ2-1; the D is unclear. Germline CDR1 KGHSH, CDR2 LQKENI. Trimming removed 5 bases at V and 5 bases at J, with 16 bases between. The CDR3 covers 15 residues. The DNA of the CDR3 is TGTGCCAGCTCATCCGGGTCACGCCTCCACAATGAGCAGTTCTTC. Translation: CASSSGSRLHNEQFF.

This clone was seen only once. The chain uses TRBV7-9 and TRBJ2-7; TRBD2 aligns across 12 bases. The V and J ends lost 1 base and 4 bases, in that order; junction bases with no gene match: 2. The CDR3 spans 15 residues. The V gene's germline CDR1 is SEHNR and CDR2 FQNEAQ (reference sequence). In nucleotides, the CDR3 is TGTGCCAGCAGCTTAGGGACTAGCGGGATTTACGAGCAGTACTTC. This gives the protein CASSLGTSGIYEQYF.

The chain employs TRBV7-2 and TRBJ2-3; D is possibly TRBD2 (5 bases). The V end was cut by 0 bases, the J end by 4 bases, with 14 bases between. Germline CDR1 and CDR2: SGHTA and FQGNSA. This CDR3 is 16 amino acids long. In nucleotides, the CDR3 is TGTGCCAGCAGCTTAGCGGGAGAAGGATTCCCAGATACGCAGTATTTT. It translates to CASSLAGEGFPDTQYF. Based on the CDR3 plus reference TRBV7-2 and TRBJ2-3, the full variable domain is GAGVSQSPSNKVTEKGKDVELRCDPISGHTALYWYRQSLGQGLEFLIYFQGNSAPDKSGLPSDRFSAERTGGSVSTLTIQRTQQEDSAVYLCASSLAGEGFPDTQYFGPGTRLTVL.

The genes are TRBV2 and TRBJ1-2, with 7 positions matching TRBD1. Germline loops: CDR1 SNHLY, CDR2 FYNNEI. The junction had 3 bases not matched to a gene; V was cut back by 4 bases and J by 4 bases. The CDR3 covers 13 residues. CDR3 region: CASSVDRAYGYTF. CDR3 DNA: TGTGCCAGCAGTGTCGACAGGGCCTATGGCTACACCTTC.

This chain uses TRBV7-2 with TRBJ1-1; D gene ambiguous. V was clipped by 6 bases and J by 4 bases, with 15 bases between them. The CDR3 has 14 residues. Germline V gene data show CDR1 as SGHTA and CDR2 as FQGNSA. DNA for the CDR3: TGTGCCAGCAGAACTACACTTATCCTCACTGAAGCTTTCTTT. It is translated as CASRTTLILTEAFF.

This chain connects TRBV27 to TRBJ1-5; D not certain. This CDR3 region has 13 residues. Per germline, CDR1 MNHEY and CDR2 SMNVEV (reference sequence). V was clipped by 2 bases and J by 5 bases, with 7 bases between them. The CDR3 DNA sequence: TGTGCCAGCAGTTTACAGGAGGATCAGCCCCAGCATTTT. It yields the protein CASSLQEDQPQHF.

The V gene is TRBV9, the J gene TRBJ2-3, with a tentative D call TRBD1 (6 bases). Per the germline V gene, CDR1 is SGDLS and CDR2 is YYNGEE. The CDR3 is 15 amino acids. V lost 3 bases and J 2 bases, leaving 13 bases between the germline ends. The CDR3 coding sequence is TGTGCCAGCAGCGCTAACGGACAGCACACAGATACGCAGTATTTT. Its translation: CASSANGQHTDTQYF.

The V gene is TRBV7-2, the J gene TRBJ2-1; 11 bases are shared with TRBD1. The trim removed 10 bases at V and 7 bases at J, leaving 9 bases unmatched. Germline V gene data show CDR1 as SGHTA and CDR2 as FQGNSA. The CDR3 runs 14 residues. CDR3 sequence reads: CATLRDRGENEQFF. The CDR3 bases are TGTGCCACACTCCGGGACAGGGGGGAGAATGAGCAGTTCTTC. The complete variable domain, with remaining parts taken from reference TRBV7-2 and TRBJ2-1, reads GAGVSQSPSNKVTEKGKDVELRCDPISGHTALYWYRQSLGQGLEFLIYFQGNSAPDKSGLPSDRFSAERTGGSVSTLTIQRTQQEDSAVYLCATLRDRGENEQFFGPGTRLTVL.

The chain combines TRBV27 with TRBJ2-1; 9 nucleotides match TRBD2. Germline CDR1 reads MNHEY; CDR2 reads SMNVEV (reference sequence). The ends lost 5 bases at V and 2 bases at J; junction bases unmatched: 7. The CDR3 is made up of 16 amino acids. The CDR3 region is CASSPPGLAPYNEQFF. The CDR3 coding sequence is TGTGCCAGCAGTCCACCGGGACTAGCCCCCTACAATGAGCAGTTCTTC.

The CDR3 region is CASSPPRGGQETQYF. The CDR3 nucleotides read TGTGCCAGCAGTCCCCCGAGGGGAGGGCAAGAGACCCAGTACTTC. The V and J genes are TRBV6-6 and TRBJ2-5; 7 positions agree with TRBD2. V lost 5 bases, J lost 2 bases, and 8 bases stayed unmatched. CDR3 length: 15 residues. Per germline, CDR1 MNHNY and CDR2 SVGAGI (reference sequence).